These 21 T cell receptor beta chains originate from one sample sequenced in a study of Ad26.COV2.S vaccination and SARS-CoV-2 variants. Specified treatment: around 19 received Ad26.COV2.S at low or high dose, single or two shots; several received placebo; per-sample allocation not given. Day 63 after the first vaccine or placebo injection was the time point for sampling. TCRdb's table, derived via immunoSEQ multiplex PCR, lists solely in-frame clones and lacks some. The sample holds around 400,000 clones; roughly four fifths are singletons and the top ten take almost 7.5%. The sample was peripheral blood, taken in a trial of Ad26.COV2.S vaccine versus placebo. The receptor source for this set is a person between 18 and 59 years old who received the Ad26.COV2.S COVID-19 vaccine or a placebo.

The V call is TRBV19, the J call TRBJ2-7; D is unclear. The CDR3 consists of 16 residues. Trimming took 3 bases from V and 2 from J, leaving 17 bases between them. Germline lookup yields CDR1 LNHDA and CDR2 SQIVND (reference sequence). This CDR3 is CASSIPASRLPYEQYF. CDR3 nucleotide sequence: TGTGCCAGTAGTATCCCCGCCAGCCGGCTACCCTACGAGCAGTACTTC.

V gene TRBV18 combines with J gene TRBJ2-5; TRBD1 matches 10 bases. This CDR3 comprises 15 residues. J lost 5 bases, V lost 3 bases, and 6 bases had no gene match. CDR1 KGHSH and CDR2 LQKENI come from the germline V gene. The CDR3 nucleotides read TGTGCCAGCTCACCTGGGACAGGGGCTTGGGAGACCCAGTACTTC. Translated, it gives CASSPGTGAWETQYF.

This clone is a singleton in its sample. The chain couples TRBV4-1 to TRBJ1-4; 7 bases align to TRBD1. The V and J ends lost 4 bases and 2 bases, in that order; junction bases with no gene match: 7. Germline values: CDR1 MGHRA, CDR2 YSYEKL. The CDR3 is 16 residues long. This CDR3 is CASSRNRGSTNEKLFF. For the CDR3, the DNA is TGCGCCAGCAGCCGAAACAGGGGATCGACTAATGAAAAACTGTTTTTT.

V gene TRBV5-4 combines with J gene TRBJ2-7, with 8 bases aligning to TRBD2. Germline loops: CDR1 SGHNT, CDR2 YYREEE (reference sequence). The CDR3 is 16 amino acids. V lost 3 bases to trimming and J lost 4 bases; unmatched junction nucleotides: 12. The CDR3 sequence is CASSYKAGTRDYEQYF. The CDR3 nucleotides are TGTGCCAGCAGCTATAAGGCGGGGACTAGAGATTACGAGCAGTACTTC.

V gene TRBV24-1 combines with J gene TRBJ2-7; TRBD1 might be the D (6 bases). The CDR3 extends over 14 amino acids. Germline loops: CDR1 KGHDR, CDR2 SFDVKD. The ends were cut back, 4 bases at V and 9 bases at J, with 18 bases in the middle. CDR3 region: CATSDPGQSTVQYF. CDR3 bases: TGTGCCACCAGTGACCCAGGACAGTCTACGGTGCAGTACTTC.

This clone was seen only once. The chain joins TRBV30 to TRBJ2-2, with 8 bases aligning to TRBD1. CDR1 is GTSNPN and CDR2 is SVGIG in the germline V gene (reference sequence). Losses at the gene ends were 2 bases for V and 6 bases for J; bases not matched to a gene: 11. The CDR3 contains 16 residues. CDR3 protein: CAWSPPTLQGAGELFF. CDR3 in DNA: TGTGCCTGGAGTCCGCCCACGTTACAGGGGGCCGGGGAGCTGTTTTTT.

This chain connects TRBV29-1 to TRBJ1-1; D unresolved. Trimming removed 2 bases at V and 1 base at J, with 8 bases between. This CDR3 is built from 13 residues. Germline values: CDR1 SQVTM, CDR2 ANQGSEA. This CDR3 is CSVEPFGNTEAFF. The DNA for the CDR3 is TGCAGCGTTGAACCGTTTGGGAACACTGAAGCTTTCTTT.

This chain joins TRBV7-8 and TRBJ2-2; 9 bases match TRBD1. Per germline, CDR1 SGHVS and CDR2 FQNEAQ. The CDR3 extends over 18 amino acids. V lost 6 bases to trimming and J lost 0 bases; unmatched junction nucleotides: 11. The CDR3 DNA reads as TGTGCCAGCAGACCCCCTAAAAGGACAGGGGCGAACACCGGGGAGCTGTTTTTT. Protein: CASRPPKRTGANTGELFF.

The chain carries TRBV6-5 and TRBJ2-1, with D uncertain. This CDR3 contains 14 residues. Germline-derived CDR1 and CDR2 are MNHEY and SVGAGI. V dropped 6 bases and J dropped 0 bases, with 9 bases sitting between them. The CDR3 spells CASSLDLSYNEQFF. CDR3 nucleotide sequence: TGTGCCAGCAGCCTAGATCTCTCCTACAATGAGCAGTTCTTC.

This clone turned up a few times. The V call is TRBV27, the J call TRBJ2-7; 13 positions match TRBD2. CDR1 and CDR2 from the germline V gene are MNHEY and SMNVEV (reference sequence). The CDR3 is 15 residues long. V was pared by 8 bases and J by 2 bases, with 6 bases of the junction left unmatched. The chain's CDR3 is CASGPGTSGTYEQYF. For the CDR3, the DNA is TGTGCCAGCGGCCCCGGGACTAGCGGGACCTACGAGCAGTACTTC.

Here the CDR3 reads CASSLMLLVGVHEQYF. In DNA form, the CDR3 reads TGTGCCAGCAGCTTAATGCTCCTGGTGGGAGTCCACGAGCAGTACTTC. This rearrangement joins TRBV11-2 to TRBJ2-7; a weak D match, TRBD2 (5 bases). CDR3 length equals 16 residues. V lost 2 bases and J lost 5, with 19 bases in between. Germline CDR1 is SGHAT and CDR2 is FQNNGV.

The chain has TRBV19 and TRBJ2-1; 11 bases align to TRBD2. The trim removed 3 bases at V and 6 bases at J, leaving 7 bases unmatched. Germline V gives CDR1 LNHDA, CDR2 SQIVND (reference sequence). This CDR3 is built from 16 residues. The CDR3 nucleotides are TGTGCCAGTAGTATCGATAGCGGGGGGGGACTCAATGAGCAGTTCTTC. Translation: CASSIDSGGGLNEQFF.

The chain joins TRBV9 to TRBJ2-1, with D possibly TRBD2 on 6 matching bases. CDR3 length equals 12 residues. In germline, CDR1 is SGDLS, CDR2 YYNGEE. Trimming took 0 bases from V and 10 from J, leaving 8 bases between them. CDR3 coding DNA: TGTGCCAGCAGCGTAGGCGGGGAAGAGCAGTTCTTC. Translating it yields CASSVGGEEQFF. The full variable domain, in which reference TRBV9 and TRBJ2-1 provide the parts outside the CDR3, is DSGVTQTPKHLITATGQRVTLRCSPRSGDLSVYWYQQSLDQGLQFLIQYYNGEERAKGNILERFSAQQFPDLHSELNLSSLELGDSALYFCASSVGGEEQFFGPGTRLTVL.

The CDR3 DNA sequence: TGCGCCAGCAGCCATCGTCAGGTACTGGGGGGAAATTACGAGCAGTACTTC. Residues: CASSHRQVLGGNYEQYF. The chain carries TRBV4-3 and TRBJ2-7; possible D gene TRBD2, 6 bases. V lost 3 bases, J lost 4 bases, and 22 bases lay in between. This CDR3 is built from 17 residues. From germline, CDR1 is LGHNA and CDR2 YSLEER.

CDR3 sequence (DNA): TGTGCCACCCGCCGGGACAGCCAGAATGAAAAACTGTTTTTT. This codes for CATRRDSQNEKLFF. This chain uses TRBV10-3 with TRBJ1-4; 7 bases match TRBD1. The length of the CDR3 is 14 residues. With 10 bases clipped from V and 5 bases from J, the junction kept 10 bases outside the gene matches. The germline V gene has CDR1 ENHRY and CDR2 SYGVKD.

The chain uses TRBV6-6 and TRBJ1-4; TRBD1 matches at 7 bases. Germline V gene sequence: CDR1 MNHNY, CDR2 SVGAGI (reference sequence). The CDR3 has 15 residues. The ends lost 2 bases at V and 5 bases at J; junction bases unmatched: 5. The CDR3 coding sequence is TGTGCCAGCAGTTACACGTGGGACAGCAATGAAAAACTGTTTTTT. Translation gives CASSYTWDSNEKLFF.

This clone has only a few counts. V and J are TRBV2 and TRBJ1-5; 8 bases are shared with TRBD1. The J segment lost 9 bases and the V segment lost 4 bases, leaving 11 bases of the junction unmatched. Germline loops: CDR1 SNHLY, CDR2 FYNNEI. The CDR3 covers 15 residues. CDR3 sequence reads: CASSGGTGGILPQHF. As DNA, the CDR3 is TGTGCCAGCAGTGGTGGCACAGGGGGGATTCTGCCCCAGCATTTT.

The gene calls are TRBV28 and TRBJ2-1; D gene uncertain. The CDR3 has 11 residues. From germline, CDR1 is MDHEN and CDR2 SYDVKM. V lost 3 bases and J 8 bases, leaving 5 bases between the germline ends. The CDR3 reads CASSFEHEQFF. In DNA, the CDR3 is TGTGCCAGCAGTTTCGAGCATGAGCAGTTCTTC.

V and J are TRBV27 and TRBJ2-7; a weak D match, TRBD2 (5 bases). The CDR3 totals 13 residues. V lost 0 bases and J lost 2, with 5 bases in between. CDR1 is MNHEY and CDR2 is SMNVEV in the germline V gene (reference sequence). CDR3 loop: CASSLSGAYEQYF. The CDR3 DNA follows: TGTGCCAGCAGTTTATCCGGGGCCTACGAGCAGTACTTC.

This rearrangement joins TRBV4-1 to TRBJ1-4, with unresolved D. This CDR3 is built from 13 residues. The V end lost 3 bases, the J end lost 4 bases, and 6 bases lay between the germline ends. The germline CDR1 and CDR2 sequences are MGHRA and YSYEKL. In nucleotides, the CDR3 is TGCGCCAGCAGCCAGGGAGTTAATGAAAAACTGTTTTTT. The encoded protein is CASSQGVNEKLFF.

The V call is TRBV4-1, the J call TRBJ2-3; 7 nucleotides match TRBD2. J was trimmed by 6 bases and V by 4 bases; bases with no gene match: 10. Per germline, CDR1 MGHRA and CDR2 YSYEKL. The CDR3 is 15 residues long. This chain's CDR3 is CASSPGRGTVDTQYF. In DNA, the CDR3 is TGCGCCAGCAGCCCGGGGCGGGGGACTGTGGATACGCAGTATTTT.